These 10 T cell receptor beta chains were sequenced from one sample in a study of cytomegalovirus exposure and HLA in healthy donors. PCR amplification relied on 60 Vbeta primers (plus 13 Jbeta primers). Only in-frame clones appear in the TCRdb table, and some are missing; sequencing was by immunoSEQ multiplex PCR. The table has more than 100,000 clones, 60% to 85% seen once. The material sequenced was PBMCs. The receptors were sampled from a female donor in good health and CMV-seropositive.

This clone was picked up a small number of times. The chain employs TRBV7-2 and TRBJ1-2, with TRBD1 as a possible D gene (5 bases). CDR3 length: 16 amino acids. V lost 4 bases and J lost 3, with 18 bases in between. Germline CDR1 reads SGHTA; CDR2 reads FQGNSA. In nucleotides, the CDR3 is TGTGCCAGCAGCTCATCCTGGGGGGTAGCGGACTATGGCTACACCTTC. Its translation is CASSSSWGVADYGYTF.

This chain joins TRBV14 and TRBJ1-2, with 9 bases that match TRBD1. Germline loops: CDR1 SGHDN, CDR2 FVKESK. The ends lost 0 bases at V and 2 bases at J; junction bases unmatched: 16. The CDR3 sequence is 20 residues long. The CDR3 DNA reads as TGTGCCAGCAGCCAAGACCCTCGACGGACAGGGGAGGACGTAAACTATGGCTACACCTTC. This sequence encodes CASSQDPRRTGEDVNYGYTF.

V usage is TRBV11-2 and J usage is TRBJ2-7, with a possible D match to TRBD1 (5 bases). The germline gives CDR1 SGHAT, CDR2 FQNNGV. The CDR3 consists of 12 residues. V was trimmed by 2 bases and J by 7 bases, leaving 9 bases between them. The CDR3 region is CASSLNKGEQYF. CDR3 in DNA: TGTGCCAGCAGCTTAAATAAGGGGGAGCAGTACTTC.

The V gene is TRBV4-1, the J gene TRBJ2-3; 16 nucleotides match TRBD2. The CDR3 contains 18 residues. The V gene's germline CDR1 is MGHRA and CDR2 YSYEKL. V dropped 3 bases and J dropped 3; count of bases not matched to a gene: 6. The CDR3 spells CASSQGLAGGIGTDTQYF. The CDR3 nucleotides read TGCGCCAGCAGCCAGGGACTAGCGGGAGGGATAGGAACAGATACGCAGTATTTT.

The chain uses TRBV5-1 and TRBJ2-5; D is perhaps TRBD2 (5 bases). V lost 4 bases, J lost 2 bases, and 15 bases lay in between. This CDR3 is 15 amino acids long. Per germline, CDR1 SGHRS and CDR2 YFSETQ. The CDR3 bases are TGCGCCAGCAGCCTAGACTACACTATACAAGAGACCCAGTACTTC. Protein product: CASSLDYTIQETQYF.

The rearrangement links TRBV7-9 to TRBJ1-2, with TRBD1 identical over 7 bases. The V and J ends lost 5 bases and 4 bases, in that order; junction bases with no gene match: 10. Per germline, CDR1 SEHNR and CDR2 FQNEAQ (reference sequence). This CDR3 region has 15 residues. The CDR3 spells CASSQTAGGAYGYTF. In DNA, the CDR3 is TGTGCCAGCAGCCAAACGGCAGGGGGAGCCTATGGCTACACCTTC.

This clone was seen a single time. This chain connects TRBV5-1 to TRBJ2-5; 7 bases map to TRBD1. CDR1 is SGHRS and CDR2 is YFSETQ in the germline V gene. This CDR3 is built from 13 residues. With 4 bases clipped from V and 5 bases from J, the junction kept 5 bases outside the gene matches. CDR3 loop: CASSTDRRETQYF. Written as DNA, the CDR3 is TGCGCCAGCAGCACGGACAGGCGGGAGACCCAGTACTTC.

The rearrangement joins TRBV18 to TRBJ2-5; 7 nucleotides match TRBD1. The CDR3 has 14 amino acids. V trimming: 8 bases; J trimming: 1 base; junction bases outside the gene matches: 7. CDR1 and CDR2 (germline): KGHSH, LQKENI. In nucleotides, the CDR3 is TGTGCCAGCCACCAAGGGGGCGCCCAAGAGACCCAGTACTTC. Translation gives CASHQGGAQETQYF.

The chain carries TRBV6-4 and TRBJ2-7; 10 bases agree with TRBD2. Per the germline V gene, CDR1 is MRHNA and CDR2 is SNTAGT. V gave up 7 bases and J gave up 0 bases; unmatched junction bases: 9. This CDR3 spans 16 amino acids. The CDR3 bases are TGTGCCAGCACGCTAGCGGGGGAGAGGAGCTCCTACGAGCAGTACTTC. This gives the protein CASTLAGERSSYEQYF.

The V call is TRBV5-1, the J call TRBJ2-5, with 8 bases fitting TRBD2. The trim removed 1 base at V and 5 bases at J, leaving 7 bases unmatched. This CDR3 is built from 15 residues. Germline-derived CDR1 and CDR2 are SGHRS and YFSETQ. CDR3 residues: CASSLIAGGIETQYF. CDR3 DNA: TGCGCCAGCAGCTTGATCGCGGGAGGCATTGAGACCCAGTACTTC.